This T cell receptor (beta chain) appears in the sequencing data of a study of shared clonotypes between healthy human individuals. In the authors' workflow: ImmunoSEQ output held junction-only sequences without quality scores, so filtering differed. Assay: immunoSEQ multiplex PCR; the TCRdb copy retains only in-frame clones and omits some. The V and J calls and clone size are taken from that table; D and trimming were inferred from the DNA. Among approximately 600,000 clones listed, approximately 95% were seen once. Findings of the study overall: Relative to clonotypes present in all four donors, those not shared had lower generation probabilities.

Germline V gives CDR1 SGHDN, CDR2 FVKESK. V lost 2 bases to trimming and J lost 3 bases; unmatched junction nucleotides: 3. The CDR3 spans 17 residues. As regards this clone: The antigen remains undetermined.

In the naive CD8 group, cells lacked CD45RO and were positively selected for CCR7, so terminally differentiated effector memory CD45RA+ cells were left out. Adult donors, all healthy and HIV-negative, had no recent acute infections or vaccinations. Sequenced material: naive CD8+ T cells sorted from blood. This TCR was sampled from a woman under 40 in good health. The chain uses TRBV14 and TRBJ2-1; 14 bases are shared with TRBD2. CDR3 in amino acids: CASSQPGLAGDYNEQFF. The CDR3 DNA follows: TGTGCCAGCAGCCAACCGGGACTAGCGGGGGACTACAATGAGCAGTTCTTC.